This T cell receptor (beta chain) was captured in a study of cytomegalovirus exposure and HLA in healthy donors. A remark on this clone: Its specificity is unknown.

There are 19 residues in the CDR3. Whole-study findings and limits: Trimming of TCR beta V- and J-genes showed a link, identified in a later analysis, to a missense DCLRE1C variant.

In the PCR, 60 Vbeta and 13 Jbeta primers were used. The repertoire was sequenced with immunoSEQ multiplex PCR; TCRdb's copy has only in-frame clones and lacks some. This table holds roughly 170,000 clones, roughly 80% found once. This TCR was sampled from a woman aged 18-30 years in good health and CMV-seronegative. The gene calls are TRBV21-1 and TRBJ2-4; the tabulated D call, TRBD2, remains unverified against the DNA. TRBV21-1 is classified as a pseudogene. The sequencing input was PBMCs. CDR3 sequence: CASQKGSGRLGIGKNIQYF. The CDR3 coding sequence is TGTGCCAGCCAAAAGGGGAGCGGGAGGCTGGGAATTGGCAAAAACATTCAGTACTTC.